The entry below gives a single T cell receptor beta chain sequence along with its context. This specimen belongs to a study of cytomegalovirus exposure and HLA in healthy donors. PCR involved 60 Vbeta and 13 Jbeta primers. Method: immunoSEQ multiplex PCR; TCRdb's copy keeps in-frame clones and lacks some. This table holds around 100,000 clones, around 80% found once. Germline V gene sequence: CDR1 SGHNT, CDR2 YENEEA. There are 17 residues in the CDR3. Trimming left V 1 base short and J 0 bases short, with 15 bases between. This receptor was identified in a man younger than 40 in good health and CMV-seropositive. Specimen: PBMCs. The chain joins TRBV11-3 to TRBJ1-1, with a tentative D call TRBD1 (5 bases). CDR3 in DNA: TGTGCCAGCAGCTTAGTTAGGCCCGACAGATTGAACACTGAAGCTTTCTTT. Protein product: CASSLVRPDRLNTEAFF.